These 25 T cell receptor beta chains were sequenced from one sample in a study of T-cell memory formation after mild COVID-19. TCRdb independently ran MiXCR on the 5' RACE reads; one entry per CDR3 protein. The sample lists just over 300,000 distinct CDR3 sequences; roughly a fifth were seen once. The sequencing input was PBMCs or a T cell subset sorted from them (not recorded which). All receptors derive from a man aged 18 to 29 who had mild COVID-19 (a few samples of this study predate the infection). Cell type and time point are not known.

This clonotype was recorded a few times. The rearrangement joins TRBV5-1 to TRBJ2-7; D is perhaps TRBD2 (6 bases). Germline loops: CDR1 SGHRS, CDR2 YFSETQ. Trimming removed 5 bases at V and 4 bases at J, with 13 bases between. The CDR3 totals 13 residues. The CDR3 DNA is TGCGCCAGCAGATGGGGACTTGGTTACGAGCAGTACTTC. Amino acids: CASRWGLGYEQYF.

This sequence joins TRBV7-3 and TRBJ2-3, with TRBD2 identical over 12 bases. This CDR3 region has 14 residues. J lost 6 bases, V lost 5 bases, and 3 bases had no gene match. Per germline, CDR1 SGHTA and CDR2 FQGTGA. The CDR3 coding sequence is TGTGCCAGCAGCCACGGGACTAGCGGGGATACGCAGTATTTT. This codes for CASSHGTSGDTQYF.

The chain combines TRBV3-1 with TRBJ2-3, with 11 bases that match TRBD2. CDR3 length equals 14 residues. Trimming took 4 bases from V and 8 from J; bases not matched to a gene: 5. Germline V gene lookup returns CDR1 LGHDT and CDR2 YNNKEL (reference sequence). The CDR3 sequence is CASSLTSGGATQYF. In DNA form, the CDR3 reads TGTGCCAGCAGCCTAACTAGCGGGGGTGCTACGCAGTATTTT.

This clonotype was recorded a few times. J is TRBJ1-1 and V is TRBV20-1; perhaps TRBD1 as D (5 bases). Germline CDR1 reads DFQATT; CDR2 reads SNEGSKA (reference sequence). Between the trimmed V and J ends, which lost 3 bases and 2 bases, there was a span of 16 bases. CDR3 size: 15 residues. The CDR3 sequence: CSASAGPSYNTEAFF. The CDR3 DNA is TGCAGTGCTAGCGCGGGACCGTCCTACAACACTGAAGCTTTCTTT.

The chain links TRBV7-2 to TRBJ1-2; weak D call: TRBD1 (5 bases). Germline CDR1 is SGHTA and CDR2 is FQGNSA. V was shortened by 0 bases and J by 8 bases, with 16 bases between the two germline ends. The CDR3 runs 15 residues. CDR3 sequence (DNA): TGTGCCAGCAGCTTAGCGAGAGAGTATAGGGACGGCTACACCTTC. It specifies CASSLAREYRDGYTF. The full variable domain, its missing parts supplied by reference TRBV7-2 and TRBJ1-2, is GAGVSQSPSNKVTEKGKDVELRCDPISGHTALYWYRQSLGQGLEFLIYFQGNSAPDKSGLPSDRFSAERTGGSVSTLTIQRTQQEDSAVYLCASSLAREYRDGYTFGSGTRLTVV.

There are many counts of this clonotype. V gene TRBV7-9 combines with J gene TRBJ2-2, with unresolved D. Germline V CDR1 and CDR2: SEHNR, FQNEAQ (reference sequence). V dropped 1 base and J dropped 2 bases, with 5 bases sitting between them. The CDR3 covers 14 residues. CDR3 in amino acids: CASSLVLNTGELFF. The CDR3 DNA reads as TGTGCCAGCAGCTTAGTTCTAAACACCGGGGAGCTGTTTTTT.

This clonotype was observed a few times. The chain links TRBV20-1 to TRBJ2-3; D unresolved. CDR3 length equals 13 residues. CDR1 is DFQATT and CDR2 is SNEGSKA in the germline V gene (reference sequence). The V gene lost 0 bases and the J gene lost 8 bases, with 12 bases spanning the gap. The CDR3, as DNA: TGCAGTGCTAGAGATTCCCGGAGAACTACGCAGTATTTT. This codes for CSARDSRRTTQYF.

This clonotype was recorded a few times. The chain is built from TRBV19 and TRBJ2-1, with 7 bases that match TRBD2. With 3 bases clipped from V and 0 bases from J, the junction kept 5 bases outside the gene matches. CDR1 LNHDA and CDR2 SQIVND come from the germline V gene (reference sequence). This CDR3 has 16 amino acids. CDR3 loop: CASSIGLGRSYNEQFF. The DNA of the CDR3 is TGTGCCAGTAGTATCGGACTAGGACGCTCCTACAATGAGCAGTTCTTC.

The chain carries TRBV7-3 and TRBJ1-1; possible D gene TRBD1, 5 bases. The CDR3 has 13 amino acids. V was trimmed by 1 base and J by 6 bases, leaving 9 bases between them. The germline CDR1 and CDR2 sequences are SGHTA and FQGTGA. Here the CDR3 reads CASSLIGDAEAFF. The CDR3 DNA sequence: TGTGCCAGCAGCTTAATCGGGGACGCTGAAGCTTTCTTT. Full variable domain (outside the CDR3, taken from reference TRBV7-3 and TRBJ1-1): GAGVSQTPSNKVTEKGKYVELRCDPISGHTALYWYRQSLGQGPEFLIYFQGTGAADDSGLPNDRFFAVRPEGSVSTLKIQRTERGDSAVYLCASSLIGDAEAFFGQGTRLTVV.

This clonotype was detected only a few times. The gene calls are TRBV7-9 and TRBJ2-7; D is unclear. This CDR3 region has 15 residues. Germline V gene data show CDR1 as SEHNR and CDR2 as FQNEAQ (reference sequence). Trimming removed 5 bases at V and 3 bases at J, with 17 bases between. The CDR3 reads CASSTSRLSYYEQYF. CDR3 bases: TGTGCCAGCAGCACGTCCCGATTAAGCTACTACGAGCAGTACTTC.

The chain employs TRBV10-3 and TRBJ1-1, with no clear D. The CDR3 loop spans 14 amino acids. Germline-derived CDR1 and CDR2 are ENHRY and SYGVKD. V was shortened by 4 bases and J by 0 bases, with 9 bases between the two germline ends. The CDR3 DNA reads TGTGCCATCAGTGTTCGGCAGATGAACACTGAAGCTTTCTTT. As protein: CAISVRQMNTEAFF.

The chain carries TRBV20-1 and TRBJ2-3; D may correspond to TRBD1 or TRBD2 (6 bases each). V lost 3 bases and J 6 bases, leaving 10 bases between the germline ends. CDR1 is DFQATT and CDR2 is SNEGSKA in the germline V gene (reference sequence). The CDR3 length is 12 residues. CDR3 nucleotides: TGCAGTGCTAGCGGGGGCGGGGATACGCAGTATTTT. Its translation: CSASGGGDTQYF.

V gene TRBV29-1 combines with J gene TRBJ2-1; D uncertain. The germline V gene encodes CDR1 SQVTM and CDR2 ANQGSEA. The CDR3 totals 12 residues. Trimming removed 6 bases at V and 7 bases at J, with 13 bases between. CDR3 bases: TGCAGCGTCGACTGGGCTGAAAATGAGCAGTTCTTC. It codes for CSVDWAENEQFF.

The chain recombines TRBV6-2 or TRBV6-3 with TRBJ2-4, with D maybe TRBD1 (6 bases). The CDR3 is 16 residues long. V lost 2 bases, J lost 1 base, and 12 bases lay in between. The germline gives CDR1 MNHEY, CDR2 SVGEGT. The CDR3 loop reads CASSYGTGSAKNIQYF. CDR3 DNA: TGTGCCAGCAGTTACGGTACAGGGTCGGCCAAAAACATTCAGTACTTC.

This clonotype appeared a few times. The chain recombines TRBV7-9 with TRBJ1-4, with 7 bases that match TRBD1. The CDR3 extends over 17 amino acids. With V trimmed by 5 bases and J by 0 bases, 9 bases remained unmatched. CDR1 and CDR2 (germline): SEHNR, FQNEAQ (reference sequence). CDR3 residues: CASSNHRGGATNEKLFF. In DNA form, the CDR3 reads TGTGCCAGCAGCAATCACAGGGGAGGGGCAACTAATGAAAAACTGTTTTTT. The variable domain in full, completed from reference TRBV7-9 and TRBJ1-4, reads DTGVSQNPRHKITKRGQNVTFRCDPISEHNRLYWYRQTLGQGPEFLTYFQNEAQLEKSRLLSDRFSAERPKGSFSTLEIQRTEQGDSAMYLCASSNHRGGATNEKLFFGSGTQLSVL.

This clonotype was detected only a few times. The rearrangement links TRBV5-1 to TRBJ2-5; D remains unclear. The CDR3 is made up of 14 amino acids. Germline CDR1 is SGHRS and CDR2 is YFSETQ. V lost 1 base and J lost 5, with 12 bases in between. The CDR3 here is CASSLFGQTETQYF. Here the CDR3 DNA reads TGCGCCAGCAGCTTGTTTGGCCAAACGGAGACCCAGTACTTC.

The chain carries TRBV20-1 and TRBJ1-6; D is unresolved. Germline CDR1 reads DFQATT; CDR2 reads SNEGSKA (reference sequence). The CDR3 is made up of 15 amino acids. CDR3 nucleotides: TGCAGCACCCGCGGGCGACTCTCCTATAATTCACCCCTCCACTTT. Protein: CSTRGRLSYNSPLHF.

The rearrangement links TRBV19 to TRBJ2-1; 8 bases map to TRBD1. CDR3 length: 15 amino acids. The germline V gene encodes CDR1 LNHDA and CDR2 SQIVND (reference sequence). Trimming removed 4 bases from V and 7 bases from J; junction bases left unmatched: 9. This chain's CDR3 is CASSTSRGHNNEQFF. The CDR3 DNA is TGTGCCAGTAGTACCTCCAGGGGGCATAATAATGAGCAGTTCTTC.

This clonotype came up a few times. The chain carries TRBV29-1 and TRBJ2-5, with D possibly TRBD1 on 5 matching bases. Germline CDR1 SQVTM, CDR2 ANQGSEA. V was trimmed by 7 bases and J by 3 bases, leaving 9 bases between them. This CDR3 is 11 amino acids long. Written as DNA, the CDR3 is TGCAGCGGGGGCTTTGAAGAGACCCAGTACTTC. Protein product: CSGGFEETQYF.

The rearrangement links TRBV10-3 to TRBJ2-3; 11 positions match TRBD2. CDR3 length: 15 residues. Germline-derived CDR1 and CDR2 are ENHRY and SYGVKD. The V segment lost 5 bases and the J segment 4 bases; nucleotides outside the gene matches: 5. The CDR3 nucleotides read TGTGCCATCAGTATTATAGCGGGGGGGCCAGATACGCAGTATTTT. Residues: CAISIIAGGPDTQYF.

The V gene is TRBV6-1, the J gene TRBJ2-7; TRBD2 is a possible D gene (5 bases). This CDR3 has 13 amino acids. Germline values: CDR1 MNHNS, CDR2 SASEGT. Trimming shortened V by 0 bases and J by 3 bases, and 6 bases separated the two germline ends. Here the CDR3 reads CASSEARDYEQYF. The CDR3 DNA is TGTGCCAGCAGTGAAGCGAGGGACTACGAGCAGTACTTC.

This clonotype appeared a few times. CDR3 sequence reads: CASSAAGAANTEAFF. The CDR3 nucleotides are TGTGCCAGCAGTGCCGCGGGGGCAGCGAACACTGAAGCTTTCTTT. The rearrangement uses TRBV12-3 or TRBV12-4 and TRBJ1-1; TRBD1 might be the D (6 bases). The V gene lost 5 bases and the J gene lost 1 base, with 14 bases spanning the gap. This CDR3 comprises 15 residues.

The V gene is TRBV7-9, the J gene TRBJ2-5; D might be TRBD2 (6 bases). CDR1 SEHNR and CDR2 FQNEAQ come from the germline V gene (reference sequence). V lost 7 bases and J lost 5, with 17 bases in between. The CDR3 runs to 14 residues. CDR3 coding DNA: TGTGCCAGCACCGTCGGAGGGGCCTATGAGACCCAGTACTTC. The encoded protein is CASTVGGAYETQYF.

This clonotype occurred many times. This chain uses TRBV6-5 with TRBJ1-6, with a possible D match to TRBD1 (5 bases). The V gene lost 6 bases and the J gene lost 9 bases, with 12 bases spanning the gap. Germline V gene sequence: CDR1 MNHEY, CDR2 SVGAGI. The CDR3 loop spans 13 amino acids. The CDR3 bases are TGTGCCAGCAGCCCCCCCGGGGGTTCACCCCTCCACTTT. Its protein product is CASSPPGGSPLHF.

The gene calls are TRBV20-1 and TRBJ1-5; 8 nucleotides align to TRBD1. J was trimmed by 4 bases and V by 0 bases; bases with no gene match: 8. This CDR3 is built from 16 residues. CDR1 and CDR2 from the germline V gene are DFQATT and SNEGSKA (reference sequence). DNA for the CDR3: TGCAGTGCTAGAGATCTAAAACAGGGGGATAATCAGCCCCAGCATTTT. Amino acid sequence: CSARDLKQGDNQPQHF.